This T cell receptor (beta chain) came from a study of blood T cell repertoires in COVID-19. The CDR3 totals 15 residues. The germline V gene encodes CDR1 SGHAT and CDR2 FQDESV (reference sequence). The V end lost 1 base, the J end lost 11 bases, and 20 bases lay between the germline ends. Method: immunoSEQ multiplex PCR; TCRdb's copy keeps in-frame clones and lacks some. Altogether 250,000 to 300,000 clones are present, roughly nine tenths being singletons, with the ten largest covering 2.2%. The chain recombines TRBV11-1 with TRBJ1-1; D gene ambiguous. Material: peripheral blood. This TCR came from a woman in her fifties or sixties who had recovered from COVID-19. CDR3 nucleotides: TGTGCCAGCAGCTTAGACCCCAATTTCGATAGTACGGCTTTCTTT. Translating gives CASSLDPNFDSTAFF.